The 32 T cell receptor beta chains below were found in one sample sequenced in a study of response to subunit inactivated influenza vaccine. Using its own MiXCR run on the RT-PCR reads, TCRdb lists one record per CDR3 protein. Of more than 450,000 distinct CDR3 sequences listed, roughly 8.2% are singletons. Source: PBMCs from blood, taken less than 25 months after vaccination. All receptors derive from a man between 45 and 75 years old who received an inactivated influenza vaccine.

The sample holds a few counts of this clonotype. The rearrangement joins TRBV10-3 to TRBJ2-2; D ambiguous. This CDR3 has 18 amino acids. V lost 4 bases and J lost 3, with 21 bases in between. Germline lookup yields CDR1 ENHRY and CDR2 SYGVKD. The CDR3 sequence is CAISGIGSSPRDTGELFF. DNA for the CDR3: TGTGCCATCAGTGGGATAGGCTCCTCTCCCCGGGACACCGGGGAGCTGTTTTTT.

This clonotype was counted between two and nine times. V is TRBV10-3 and J is TRBJ2-4; D possibly uses TRBD1 or TRBD2 (5 bases each). With 8 bases removed from V and 3 bases from J, the gap between germline ends came to 23 bases. The CDR3 runs to 17 residues. The germline gives CDR1 ENHRY, CDR2 SYGVKD. The CDR3 region is CAISPWEGPRGKNIQYF. The DNA for the CDR3 is TGTGCCATCTCACCGTGGGAAGGCCCGAGGGGCAAAAACATTCAGTACTTC.

This clonotype was seen many times. The chain combines TRBV24-1 with TRBJ2-3, with a tentative D call TRBD1 (7 bases). CDR3 length equals 14 residues. Germline-derived CDR1 and CDR2 are KGHDR and SFDVKD. V lost 9 bases and J lost 3, with 15 bases in between. The CDR3 DNA reads TGTGCCACCCGAGGGGCAGGGGGGACAGATACGCAGTATTTT. Translation: CATRGAGGTDTQYF.

This rearrangement joins TRBV5-6 to TRBJ2-1, with TRBD2 as a possible D gene (7 bases). V lost 0 bases, J lost 6 bases, and 13 bases lay in between. The germline CDR1 and CDR2 sequences are SGHDT and YYEEEE. This CDR3 has 15 amino acids. CDR3 in amino acids: CASSLVGGQSNEQFF. CDR3 DNA sequence: TGTGCCAGCAGCTTGGTGGGGGGGCAGTCCAATGAGCAGTTCTTC. The whole variable domain, filled in from reference TRBV5-6 and TRBJ2-1, reads DAGVTQSPTHLIKTRGQQVTLRCSPKSGHDTVSWYQQALGQGPQFIFQYYEEEERQRGNFPDRFSGHQFPNYSSELNVNALLLGDSALYLCASSLVGGQSNEQFFGPGTRLTVL.

This clonotype was picked up many times. The chain carries TRBV4-3 and TRBJ2-7; D gene unclear. Trimming took off 4 bases at V and 0 bases at J, with 13 bases between the two ends. This CDR3 has 15 residues. CDR1 and CDR2 (germline): LGHNA, YSLEER. The CDR3 region is CASSPLPGTSYEQYF. The CDR3 DNA reads as TGCGCCAGCAGCCCCCTGCCGGGTACCTCCTACGAGCAGTACTTC.

This chain uses TRBV29-1 with TRBJ1-1; 7 bases line up with TRBD1. Looked up from germline, CDR1 is SQVTM and CDR2 is ANQGSEA. The CDR3 is 14 amino acids. With V trimmed by 4 bases and J by 0 bases, 5 bases remained unmatched. The CDR3: CSVGGGRLNTEAFF. CDR3 sequence (DNA): TGCAGCGTTGGAGGGGGCAGATTGAACACTGAAGCTTTCTTT.

This clonotype was found a few times. V is TRBV5-1 and J is TRBJ1-4, with 7 bases that match TRBD1. The CDR3 consists of 14 residues. The ends lost 6 bases at V and 7 bases at J; junction bases unmatched: 9. The V gene's germline CDR1 is SGHRS and CDR2 YFSETQ. CDR3 sequence (DNA): TGCGCCAGCAACCACCAGGGGGGAAGTGAAAAACTGTTTTTT. This sequence encodes CASNHQGGSEKLFF.

The genes are TRBV7-9 and TRBJ2-1; 7 bases align to TRBD2. V trimming: 3 bases; J trimming: 7 bases; junction bases outside the gene matches: 3. Germline V lookup: CDR1 SEHNR, CDR2 FQNEAQ (reference sequence). The CDR3 loop spans 13 amino acids. The CDR3 DNA follows: TGTGCCAGCAGCTTTGCTAGCGGTAATGAGCAGTTCTTC. Translated, it gives CASSFASGNEQFF.

The chain links TRBV19 to TRBJ2-4, with D unclear. The V gene lost 6 bases and the J gene lost 0 bases, with 12 bases spanning the gap. Germline-derived CDR1 and CDR2 are LNHDA and SQIVND (reference sequence). The CDR3 runs 15 residues. Written as DNA, the CDR3 is TGTGCCAGTAGGGCCTTAGCAGGAGCCAAAAACATTCAGTACTTC. Translation: CASRALAGAKNIQYF. Together with reference TRBV19 and TRBJ2-4, the CDR3 gives the full variable domain: DGGITQSPKYLFRKEGQNVTLSCEQNLNHDAMYWYRQDPGQGLRLIYYSQIVNDFQKGDIAEGYSVSREKKESFPLTVTSAQKNPTAFYLCASRALAGAKNIQYFGAGTRLSVL.

This clonotype has a handful of counts. The chain combines TRBV24-1 with TRBJ2-1, with D possibly matching TRBD2 (7 bases). This CDR3 comprises 16 residues. CDR1 and CDR2 (germline): KGHDR, SFDVKD. Trimming took off 4 bases at V and 3 bases at J, with 15 bases between the two ends. The CDR3 nucleotides read TGTGCCACCAGTGAAACGGGGGCTAGCGGCTACAATGAGCAGTTCTTC. It is translated as CATSETGASGYNEQFF.

This clonotype was found a few times. The V and J genes are TRBV6-5 and TRBJ2-5; weak D call: TRBD1 (5 bases). This CDR3 contains 16 residues. Germline-derived CDR1 and CDR2 are MNHEY and SVGAGI. The ends were cut back, 2 bases at V and 2 bases at J, with 15 bases in the middle. CDR3 sequence reads: CASSYGAGWGQETQYF. The CDR3 DNA is TGTGCCAGCAGTTACGGGGCAGGTTGGGGACAAGAGACCCAGTACTTC.

There are a few counts of this clonotype. V and J are TRBV11-2 and TRBJ2-3; D is ambiguous. Trimming took 5 bases from V and 8 from J, leaving 29 bases between them. The CDR3 has 18 residues. Germline loops: CDR1 SGHAT, CDR2 FQNNGV. In nucleotides, the CDR3 is TGTGCCAGCAGCCCCTCGGTCTCAGGCAGCCGACGGTTCGGTACGCAGTATTTT. Translated: CASSPSVSGSRRFGTQYF. Using reference TRBV11-2 and TRBJ2-3 for the parts outside the CDR3, the full variable domain is EAGVAQSPRYKIIEKRQSVAFWCNPISGHATLYWYQQILGQGPKLLIQFQNNGVVDDSQLPKDRFSAERLKGVDSTLKIQPAKLEDSAVYLCASSPSVSGSRRFGTQYFGPGTRLTVL.

This clonotype was counted ten times or more. The V and J genes are TRBV24-1 and TRBJ2-1; TRBD2 might be the D (5 bases). The CDR3 is 13 residues long. The V end lost 7 bases, the J end lost 4 bases, and 10 bases lay between the germline ends. Germline V gives CDR1 KGHDR, CDR2 SFDVKD. The CDR3 region has the DNA TGTGCCACCAGCCGTCGCGGGTACAATGAGCAGTTCTTC. Translated: CATSRRGYNEQFF.

The CDR3 DNA sequence: TGCAGTGCCCGAAAGCTCGGCCTTCAAGAGACCCAGTACTTC. This translates into CSARKLGLQETQYF. The genes are TRBV20-1 and TRBJ2-5; D uncertain. The germline gives CDR1 DFQATT, CDR2 SNEGSKA (reference sequence). Deletions cut 6 bases from V and 2 bases from J, with 16 bases between. CDR3 size: 14 residues.

The rearrangement joins TRBV4-3 to TRBJ2-7; 7 bases are a match to TRBD2. The CDR3 length is 13 residues. J lost 4 bases, V lost 2 bases, and 2 bases had no gene match. Germline V gene lookup returns CDR1 LGHNA and CDR2 YSLEER. As DNA, the CDR3 is TGCGCCAGCAGCCAATGGGAGGGGTACGAGCAGTACTTC. Amino acids: CASSQWEGYEQYF.

V and J are TRBV29-1 and TRBJ2-3; TRBD1 might be the D (5 bases). The CDR3 covers 18 residues. Germline CDR1 SQVTM, CDR2 ANQGSEA. Trimming took off 7 bases at V and 2 bases at J, with 28 bases between the two ends. CDR3: CSDPSWGVLVGDTDTQYF. The CDR3 DNA reads TGCAGCGACCCGTCTTGGGGCGTCTTGGTTGGCGACACAGATACGCAGTATTTT.

Many counts were recorded for this clonotype. This chain's CDR3 is CSVEGWKSSYNEQFF. Here the CDR3 DNA reads TGCAGCGTTGAAGGTTGGAAAAGCTCCTACAATGAGCAGTTCTTC. V usage is TRBV29-1 and J usage is TRBJ2-1; unclear D gene. The germline CDR1 and CDR2 sequences are SQVTM and ANQGSEA. The CDR3 runs 15 residues. Trimming shortened V by 1 base and J by 0 bases, and 10 bases separated the two germline ends.

CDR3: CASSQELRSSLAGAYEQYF. In DNA, the CDR3 is TGTGCCAGCAGCCAAGAATTAAGAAGCTCCCTAGCGGGAGCCTACGAGCAGTACTTC. V usage is TRBV4-2 and J usage is TRBJ2-7; 10 bases are a match to TRBD2. J was trimmed by 2 bases and V by 0 bases; bases with no gene match: 13. CDR3 length equals 19 residues. CDR1 is LGHNA and CDR2 is YNFKEQ in the germline V gene.

In this sample, this clonotype turned up many times. The chain links TRBV29-1 to TRBJ1-2; TRBD1 is a possible D gene (5 bases). V lost 5 bases and J lost 3, with 19 bases in between. The CDR3 sequence is 15 residues long. CDR1 and CDR2 (germline): SQVTM, ANQGSEA. For the CDR3, the DNA is TGCAGCGTTTTCTTGAGAGGGGCTAGGGACTATGGCTACACCTTC. Translation gives CSVFLRGARDYGYTF.

There are a few counts of this clonotype. This rearrangement joins TRBV7-2 to TRBJ1-5; 8 bases are shared with TRBD1. V trimming: 5 bases; J trimming: 5 bases; junction bases outside the gene matches: 8. This CDR3 is built from 15 residues. Germline CDR1 reads SGHTA; CDR2 reads FQGNSA. The CDR3, as DNA: TGTGCCAGCAGCCAAAGACAGGGGTTGCATCAGCCCCAGCATTTT. It encodes CASSQRQGLHQPQHF. Full variable domain (outside the CDR3, taken from reference TRBV7-2 and TRBJ1-5): GAGVSQSPSNKVTEKGKDVELRCDPISGHTALYWYRQSLGQGLEFLIYFQGNSAPDKSGLPSDRFSAERTGGSVSTLTIQRTQQEDSAVYLCASSQRQGLHQPQHFGDGTRLSIL.

Many counts were recorded for this clonotype. The chain carries TRBV6-1 and TRBJ1-5; 10 bases match TRBD1. In germline, CDR1 is MNHNS, CDR2 SASEGT. Trimming cost V 6 bases and J 0 bases; bases outside gene matches: 8. The CDR3 extends over 17 amino acids. CDR3 sequence (DNA): TGTGCCAGCAGGCGGGGACAGGGGACATATAGCAATCAGCCCCAGCATTTT. This sequence encodes CASRRGQGTYSNQPQHF.

The CDR3 here is CAMGQGESSPLHF. The CDR3 DNA reads TGTGCCATGGGACAGGGAGAAAGTTCACCCCTCCACTTT. The J gene is TRBJ1-6, the V gene TRBV10-3; 9 nucleotides match TRBD1. Trimming at V came to 9 bases and at J to 9 bases, leaving 6 bases not matched to a gene. The CDR3 runs 13 residues. The germline V gene encodes CDR1 ENHRY and CDR2 SYGVKD.

The sample holds a few counts of this clonotype. This chain links TRBV5-5 with TRBJ1-4; D is ambiguous. Deletions cut 0 bases from V and 4 bases from J, with 10 bases between. CDR1 is SGHKS, CDR2 YYEKEE, per germline (reference sequence). The CDR3 has 15 amino acids. The CDR3 sequence: CASSLEGVFNEKLFF. CDR3 DNA: TGTGCCAGCAGCTTGGAGGGAGTCTTTAATGAAAAACTGTTTTTT. The whole variable domain, remainder taken from reference TRBV5-5 and TRBJ1-4, is DAGVTQSPTHLIKTRGQQVTLRCSPISGHKSVSWYQQVLGQGPQFIFQYYEKEERGRGNFPDRFSARQFPNYSSELNVNALLLGDSALYLCASSLEGVFNEKLFFGSGTQLSVL.

This clonotype was recorded many times. This chain links TRBV28 with TRBJ1-1, with D maybe TRBD1 (5 bases). CDR1 and CDR2 from the germline V gene are MDHEN and SYDVKM. V was clipped by 6 bases and J by 1 base, with 15 bases between them. The CDR3 spans 15 residues. The chain's CDR3 is CASSLILGQNTEAFF. The CDR3 coding sequence is TGTGCCAGCAGCCTCATTCTCGGACAGAACACTGAAGCTTTCTTT.

V gene TRBV7-8 combines with J gene TRBJ1-2; 7 nucleotides line up with TRBD1. With 3 bases clipped from V and 6 bases from J, the junction kept 4 bases outside the gene matches. The CDR3 consists of 13 residues. Germline CDR1 SGHVS, CDR2 FQNEAQ. CDR3 amino acids: CASSLGQFNGYTF. DNA of the CDR3: TGTGCCAGCAGCTTGGGACAGTTCAATGGCTACACCTTC.

The rearrangement links TRBV7-2 to TRBJ2-7; 9 bases are shared with TRBD1. The CDR3 runs to 16 residues. From germline, CDR1 is SGHTA and CDR2 FQGNSA. Trimming cost V 5 bases and J 3 bases; bases outside gene matches: 11. The CDR3 DNA is TGTGCCAGCAGCCCCCGGGGGTCGGGACAGGGCTACGAGCAGTACTTC. Translation: CASSPRGSGQGYEQYF.

This clonotype was recorded many times. The chain links TRBV4-2 to TRBJ1-1; 10 bases match TRBD1. Trimming took 4 bases from V and 6 from J; bases not matched to a gene: 14. The CDR3 length is 17 residues. Germline values: CDR1 LGHNA, CDR2 YNFKEQ. The CDR3 DNA reads as TGTGCCAGCAGCCTAGAAACCGGGACAGGGGTACTCGCTGAAGCTTTCTTT. Its translation: CASSLETGTGVLAEAFF.

This clonotype was recorded many times. The V and J genes are TRBV12-3 or TRBV12-4 and TRBJ2-1; TRBD2 matches at 11 bases. J gave up 0 bases and V 4 bases, and 8 bases lay outside the gene matches. This CDR3 has 18 residues. CDR3: CASSWPSGGPRSYNEQFF. CDR3 DNA: TGTGCCAGCAGTTGGCCTAGCGGGGGGCCTCGCTCCTACAATGAGCAGTTCTTC.

The chain uses TRBV2 and TRBJ2-7, with D possibly being TRBD1 or TRBD2 (5 bases each). Deletions cut 6 bases from V and 0 bases from J, with 12 bases between. The CDR3 runs 14 residues. CDR1 and CDR2 from the germline V gene are SNHLY and FYNNEI. As DNA, the CDR3 is TGTGCCAGCAGGGGACGGGTTGACTCCTACGAGCAGTACTTC. Protein: CASRGRVDSYEQYF.

This clonotype was recorded at least ten times. The CDR3 DNA reads as TGTGCCAGCAATAACAGATATTACGAGCAGTACTTC. It specifies CASNNRYYEQYF. The chain couples TRBV6-6 to TRBJ2-7; D gene uncertain. There are 12 residues in the CDR3. The V gene lost 7 bases and the J gene lost 4 bases, with 11 bases spanning the gap. The germline gives CDR1 MNHNY, CDR2 SVGAGI (reference sequence).

A few counts support this clonotype. The V gene is TRBV29-1, the J gene TRBJ1-5, with 7 bases lining up with TRBD1. Germline CDR1 SQVTM, CDR2 ANQGSEA. V lost 8 bases, J lost 6 bases, and 10 bases stayed unmatched. The CDR3 contains 13 residues. The CDR3 is CSTGEGAGQPQHF. CDR3 nucleotides: TGCAGCACGGGAGAGGGGGCGGGTCAGCCCCAGCATTTT.

The V gene is TRBV10-3, the J gene TRBJ1-4, with 9 bases lining up with TRBD1. The CDR3 is made up of 15 amino acids. V was pared by 4 bases and J by 8 bases, with 8 bases of the junction left unmatched. The germline V gene has CDR1 ENHRY and CDR2 SYGVKD. For the CDR3, the DNA is TGTGCCATCAGTGGGGGGGACAGGGTGTACGAAAAACTGTTTTTT. This codes for CAISGGDRVYEKLFF.